Below are 14 T cell receptor beta chains sequenced from a single sample in a study of siplizumab effects on memory and regulatory T cells. The data were produced by immunoSEQ multiplex PCR, yet TCRdb's version contains in-frame clones alone and is incomplete. The table records some 100,000 clones, around 93% of them present only once. What was sequenced was non-Treg CD4+ T cells sorted from blood. The origin of the receptors is a human donor in good health.

This sequence joins TRBV30 and TRBJ2-3; no reliable D call. The CDR3 runs to 16 residues. Looked up from germline, CDR1 is GTSNPN and CDR2 is SVGIG (reference sequence). Between the trimmed V and J ends, which lost 2 bases and 0 bases, there was a span of 15 bases. CDR3 residues: CAWSRSRAKSTDTQYF. DNA of the CDR3: TGTGCCTGGAGTCGTTCTCGCGCGAAGAGCACAGATACGCAGTATTTT.

V gene TRBV9 combines with J gene TRBJ2-1; 9 bases are shared with TRBD2. This CDR3 region has 16 residues. The J segment lost 3 bases and the V segment lost 0 bases, leaving 4 bases of the junction unmatched. Germline V lookup: CDR1 SGDLS, CDR2 YYNGEE. This CDR3 reads CASSVAQRGVYNEQFF. Written as DNA, the CDR3 is TGTGCCAGCAGCGTAGCTCAGCGGGGGGTCTACAATGAGCAGTTCTTC. The entire variable domain, with the rest obtained from reference TRBV9 and TRBJ2-1, is as follows: DSGVTQTPKHLITATGQRVTLRCSPRSGDLSVYWYQQSLDQGLQFLIQYYNGEERAKGNILERFSAQQFPDLHSELNLSSLELGDSALYFCASSVAQRGVYNEQFFGPGTRLTVL.

The V gene is TRBV10-3, the J gene TRBJ2-1; D remains unclear. Deletions cut 4 bases from V and 11 bases from J, with 15 bases between. The CDR3 has 13 residues. CDR1 and CDR2 from the germline V gene are ENHRY and SYGVKD. The CDR3 reads CAISVVENPQQFF. DNA of the CDR3: TGTGCCATCAGTGTAGTAGAAAATCCACAGCAGTTCTTC.

The chain employs TRBV6-6 and TRBJ1-1, with TRBD1 matching over 7 bases. V gave up 4 bases and J gave up 8 bases; unmatched junction bases: 7. The CDR3 length is 13 residues. CDR1 MNHNY and CDR2 SVGAGI come from the germline V gene (reference sequence). CDR3 residues: CASSSNTGVEAFF. In nucleotides, the CDR3 is TGTGCCAGCAGTTCCAACACAGGGGTGGAAGCTTTCTTT.

This chain links TRBV14 with TRBJ2-1; no definite D call. Germline assignment: CDR1 SGHDN and CDR2 FVKESK. This CDR3 is 17 amino acids long. Trimming removed 0 bases from V and 0 bases from J, with 12 bases in between. CDR3 coding DNA: TGTGCCAGCAGCCAAGATCGTCGGTGGAGCTCCTACAATGAGCAGTTCTTC. Protein sequence: CASSQDRRWSSYNEQFF.

V and J are TRBV2 and TRBJ1-6, with D unclear. Germline CDR1 reads SNHLY; CDR2 reads FYNNEI. Between the trimmed V and J ends, which lost 6 bases and 14 bases, there was a span of 14 bases. This CDR3 is built from 12 residues. The CDR3 DNA sequence: TGTGCCAGCAGCGCGGATTTTTTCACCCTCCACTTT. It translates to CASSADFFTLHF.

This clone occurred once. The rearrangement uses TRBV2 and TRBJ2-1; unclear D gene. The CDR3 has 13 residues. V lost 1 base to trimming and J lost 11 bases, with 12 bases between them. CDR1 is SNHLY and CDR2 is FYNNEI in the germline V gene. The CDR3 DNA sequence: TGTGCCAGCAGTGAAGAAAAGGGCACACAGCAGTTCTTC. Protein product: CASSEEKGTQQFF.

The chain uses TRBV7-2 and TRBJ2-6, with D unresolved. V was pared by 5 bases and J by 0 bases, with 11 bases between. Germline values: CDR1 SGHTA, CDR2 FQGNSA. This CDR3 has 16 residues. The CDR3 DNA is TGTGCCAGCAGCCGCACTTCGGGCTCTGGGGCCAACGTCCTGACTTTC. It encodes CASSRTSGSGANVLTF.

The chain uses TRBV10-3 and TRBJ2-2; D is possibly TRBD2 (6 bases). The CDR3 is 16 residues long. From germline, CDR1 is ENHRY and CDR2 SYGVKD. Trimming cost V 0 bases and J 3 bases, with 11 bases left between them. The DNA of the CDR3 is TGTGCCATCAGTGAGTCGGGGGGAATTGACACCGGGGAGCTGTTTTTT. Amino acid sequence: CAISESGGIDTGELFF.

V gene TRBV6-1 combines with J gene TRBJ2-7; perhaps D is TRBD1 or TRBD2 (5 bases each). The V end was cut by 6 bases, the J end by 0 bases, with 12 bases between. Germline CDR1 is MNHNS and CDR2 is SASEGT. The CDR3 spans 14 residues. The chain's CDR3 is CASRGTGRSYEQYF. In DNA, the CDR3 is TGTGCCAGCAGAGGGACGGGGCGCTCCTACGAGCAGTACTTC.

The rearrangement links TRBV6-5 to TRBJ2-3, with no clear D. Germline V gene data show CDR1 as MNHEY and CDR2 as SVGAGI. The V gene lost 3 bases and the J gene lost 0 bases, with 10 bases spanning the gap. This CDR3 is built from 15 residues. CDR3 coding DNA: TGTGCCAGCAGTTATACTCTACCGAGCACAGATACGCAGTATTTT. This sequence encodes CASSYTLPSTDTQYF.

This chain joins TRBV11-2 and TRBJ1-1, with 7 bases identical to TRBD1. CDR1 and CDR2 (germline): SGHAT, FQNNGV. V gave up 4 bases and J gave up 3 bases; unmatched junction bases: 14. CDR3 length: 17 residues. The CDR3 reads CASSYPYLTGVHTEAFF. The CDR3, as DNA: TGTGCCAGCAGCTACCCTTACCTCACAGGGGTGCACACTGAAGCTTTCTTT.

The count of this clone is one. The chain joins TRBV6-6 to TRBJ1-1; no clear D. Germline V CDR1 and CDR2: MNHNY, SVGAGI (reference sequence). Trimming left V 6 bases short and J 0 bases short, with 2 bases between. This CDR3 comprises 11 residues. The CDR3 nucleotides read TGTGCCAGCAGGGTGAACACTGAAGCTTTCTTT. Encoded protein: CASRVNTEAFF.

The chain combines TRBV4-1 with TRBJ2-5, with TRBD1 identical over 8 bases. With V trimmed by 4 bases and J by 5 bases, 15 bases remained unmatched. Germline lookup yields CDR1 MGHRA and CDR2 YSYEKL. The CDR3 contains 17 residues. In DNA, the CDR3 is TGCGCCAGCAGCCCCCGACTCATGACAGGGGCCGGGGAGACCCAGTACTTC. It yields the protein CASSPRLMTGAGETQYF.